The 15 T cell receptor beta chains listed next were all sequenced from one sample in a study of shared clonotypes between healthy human individuals. The assay was immunoSEQ multiplex PCR, and TCRdb's table has in-frame clones only and misses some. The table records approximately 720,000 clones, about three quarters of them present only once. Sequenced: memory CD4+ T cells sorted from blood. This sample's subset: CD45RA-negative fraction. The receptors were sampled from a woman in her twenties or thirties in good health.

The genes are TRBV5-4 and TRBJ2-7; no definite D call. V lost 2 bases, J lost 6 bases, and 12 bases lay in between. The length of the CDR3 is 13 residues. Germline V lookup: CDR1 SGHNT, CDR2 YYREEE (reference sequence). CDR3 sequence: CASSFSLGSEQYF. In nucleotides, the CDR3 is TGTGCCAGCAGCTTTTCCCTAGGGTCCGAGCAGTACTTC.

The genes are TRBV5-1 and TRBJ2-7; 9 bases are shared with TRBD1. J lost 4 bases, V lost 4 bases, and 9 bases had no gene match. This CDR3 comprises 15 residues. Germline CDR1 is SGHRS and CDR2 is YFSETQ. CDR3 bases: TGCGCCAGCAGCCGGACCGGGACAGGGTCATACGAGCAGTACTTC. It codes for CASSRTGTGSYEQYF.

As concerns this clone: At one end the junction does not follow the germline gene, possibly because of a read error. The chain carries TRBV27 and TRBJ1-5, with TRBD1 as a possible D gene (5 bases). This CDR3 spans 16 amino acids. CDR1 and CDR2 from the germline V gene are MNHEY and SMNVEV (reference sequence). The CDR3 DNA is TGTGCCAGCAGTCCATACCCCGGGACGCCGCATTCCCACTTGTATTTT. Amino acids: CASSPYPGTPHSHLYF.

The chain joins TRBV27 to TRBJ2-3; D remains ambiguous. In germline, CDR1 is MNHEY, CDR2 SMNVEV (reference sequence). There are 14 residues in the CDR3. V gave up 0 bases and J gave up 4 bases, with 8 bases separating them. The CDR3 region is CASSLSRLPDTQYF. In DNA form, the CDR3 reads TGTGCCAGCAGTTTATCCAGGCTCCCAGATACGCAGTATTTT.

The genes are TRBV29-1 and TRBJ2-5; 8 bases are a match to TRBD2. Trimming at V came to 4 bases and at J to 5 bases, leaving 6 bases not matched to a gene. In germline, CDR1 is SQVTM, CDR2 ANQGSEA. The CDR3 is 13 amino acids. DNA for the CDR3: TGCAGCGTTGGAGCGGGAGTGGGGGAGACCCAGTACTTC. Its translation: CSVGAGVGETQYF.

This sequence joins TRBV7-9 and TRBJ2-1, with a weak D call TRBD2 (6 bases). CDR3 length: 13 residues. V lost 4 bases and J lost 13, with 17 bases in between. The germline V gene has CDR1 SEHNR and CDR2 FQNEAQ (reference sequence). CDR3 DNA: TGTGCCAGCAGCTCGTCCGTACCGGGAGATCAGTTCTTC. Protein sequence: CASSSSVPGDQFF.

This clone has only a few counts. This chain joins TRBV10-3 and TRBJ2-5, with D maybe TRBD1 (6 bases). This CDR3 is built from 16 residues. V gave up 2 bases and J gave up 4 bases, with 17 bases separating them. Germline loops: CDR1 ENHRY, CDR2 SYGVKD. The CDR3 nucleotides read TGTGCCATCAGTGAGCCGCCAGGGGATGGGGGAGAGACCCAGTACTTC. It yields the protein CAISEPPGDGGETQYF.

This clone was recorded a few times. This sequence joins TRBV9 and TRBJ2-3; maybe TRBD2 (5 bases). This CDR3 comprises 13 residues. Germline values: CDR1 SGDLS, CDR2 YYNGEE. The V end was cut by 5 bases, the J end by 3 bases, with 10 bases between. CDR3: CASRTIATDTQYF. The CDR3, as DNA: TGTGCCAGCAGAACAATAGCGACAGATACGCAGTATTTT.

This clone was recorded a few times. V and J are TRBV27 and TRBJ2-2; D is undetermined. The germline V gene encodes CDR1 MNHEY and CDR2 SMNVEV (reference sequence). Between the trimmed V and J ends, which lost 3 bases and 6 bases, there was a span of 11 bases. This CDR3 has 14 amino acids. CDR3 sequence (DNA): TGTGCCAGCAGTTTTGGGGATAGGGCCGGGGAGCTGTTTTTT. This encodes CASSFGDRAGELFF.

In this sample, this clone turned up once. A read error may account for a junction end that differs from germline. The sample holds other DNA sequences that translate to the same CDR3. J is TRBJ1-5 and V is TRBV6-5, with D tentatively TRBD1 (5 bases). The CDR3 covers 13 residues. Germline V gives CDR1 MNHEY, CDR2 SVGAGI. The CDR3 sequence: CASSYQGPHPQHF. CDR3 in DNA: TGTGCTAGCAGTTACCAGGGTCCCCACCCCCAGCATTTT.

This clone was picked up a small number of times. The chain employs TRBV7-2 and TRBJ2-3; the D is unclear. CDR1 and CDR2 from the germline V gene are SGHTA and FQGNSA. This CDR3 has 16 amino acids. V dropped 2 bases and J dropped 6 bases, with 18 bases sitting between them. This chain's CDR3 is CASSLTPETSGDTQYF. The CDR3 DNA is TGTGCCAGCAGCTTAACGCCCGAGACCTCCGGCGATACGCAGTATTTT.

The V call is TRBV18, the J call TRBJ2-7; D gene ambiguous. CDR1 and CDR2 from the germline V gene are KGHSH and LQKENI. V lost 4 bases and J lost 1, with 14 bases in between. There are 15 residues in the CDR3. The CDR3 region has the DNA TGTGCCAGCTCACGCCAGGCCCCGCCTTCCTACGAGCAGTACTTC. Its translation: CASSRQAPPSYEQYF.

The chain couples TRBV10-2 to TRBJ1-3; D possibly corresponds to TRBD1 (5 bases). The CDR3 runs 13 residues. Trimming pared 4 bases from V and 4 bases from J, leaving 8 bases between. CDR1 WSHSY and CDR2 SAAADI come from the germline V gene. CDR3 DNA: TGCGCCAGCAGTGGGGGGGACGGAAACACCATATATTTT. Residues: CASSGGDGNTIYF.

The chain carries TRBV7-2 and TRBJ2-7; 9 bases match TRBD1. V dropped 4 bases and J dropped 5; count of bases not matched to a gene: 15. The CDR3 sequence is 17 residues long. The V gene's germline CDR1 is SGHTA and CDR2 FQGNSA. The chain's CDR3 is CASSSWDRAGLRDEQYF. The CDR3, as DNA: TGTGCCAGCAGCTCGTGGGACAGGGCAGGGTTAAGAGACGAGCAGTACTTC.

This clone was counted only a few times. The V and J genes are TRBV28 and TRBJ1-5; no clear D. The germline CDR1 and CDR2 sequences are MDHEN and SYDVKM. Trimming shortened V by 6 bases and J by 9 bases, and 9 bases separated the two germline ends. The CDR3 totals 11 residues. The CDR3 sequence is CASSRGRPQHF. The CDR3 nucleotides read TGTGCCAGCAGCCGCGGACGGCCCCAGCATTTT.